This T cell receptor beta chain was sequenced for a study of blood T cell repertoires in COVID-19. On the study more broadly: The United States, Italy and Spain were the sources of the acute and convalescent COVID-19 samples. PBMCs, B-cell-depleted T cells, or T cells provided the cDNA or gDNA that made up the material.

Per the original data handling: Reference gene primers were amplified, and this amplification served to estimate nucleated cell counts. Some clones are missing from TCRdb's copy, which holds only in-frame ones; the method was immunoSEQ multiplex PCR. D and trimming were read from the DNA, whereas the V and J calls and clone size are those reported in that table. The sample lists around 75,000 clones, more than 85% occurring once. Germline CDR1 reads SGHAT; CDR2 reads FQNNGV. The CDR3 extends over 16 amino acids. Losses at the gene ends were 5 bases for V and 0 bases for J; bases not matched to a gene: 6.

This TCR was recovered from a man aged 55 to 70 with acute or convalescent COVID-19. This chain connects TRBV11-2 to TRBJ1-3; 8 nucleotides match TRBD1. What was sequenced was peripheral blood. Here the CDR3 reads CASSPRQGNSGNTIYF. In DNA, the CDR3 is TGTGCCAGCAGCCCAAGACAGGGGAACTCTGGAAACACCATATATTTT.